This record looks at one T cell receptor (beta chain) sequence and its context. 13 Jbeta primers and 60 Vbeta primers were used for the PCR. Measured with immunoSEQ multiplex PCR; TCRdb has only the in-frame clones, and not every one. The sample lists roughly 200,000 clones, 78% occurring once. Germline V gives CDR1 GTSNPN, CDR2 SVGIG (reference sequence). The CDR3 covers 16 residues. Trimming cost V 4 bases and J 7 bases; bases outside gene matches: 15. The sample is drawn from a study of cytomegalovirus exposure and HLA in healthy donors. At the level of the study: Approximately 85 million unique TCRs from HLA-typed donors were held in an early release of data.

The sample consisted of PBMCs. The V gene is TRBV30, the J gene TRBJ2-1; TRBD2 matches at 8 bases. This sequence was found in a woman aged 30 to 39 in good health and CMV-seropositive. Written as DNA, the CDR3 is TGTGCCTGGACCGCCAAGCGGGGGCGCACATGGAATGAGCAGTTCTTC. This translates into CAWTAKRGRTWNEQFF. The full variable domain, completed using reference TRBV30 and TRBJ2-1, is SQTIHQWPATLVQPVGSPLSLECTVEGTSNPNLYWYRQAAGRGLQLLFYSVGIGQISSEVPQNLSASRPQDRQFILSSKKLLLSDSGFYLCAWTAKRGRTWNEQFFGPGTRLTVL.